Each of the 2 T cell receptor beta chains below was sequenced from the same sample in a study of cytomegalovirus exposure and HLA in healthy donors. PCR involved 60 Vbeta and 13 Jbeta primers. Clones were sequenced by immunoSEQ multiplex PCR, and TCRdb holds only the in-frame ones, with some missing. The table has some 120,000 clones, approximately 75% seen once. Sequencing was carried out using PBMCs. These receptor sequences come from a woman aged 50 to 65 in good health and CMV-seronegative.

The CDR3 DNA sequence: TGTGCCAGCAGCCTACCCCTCCTACAGGGGGCTTGGCAGCCCCAGCATTTT. It codes for CASSLPLLQGAWQPQHF. The chain recombines TRBV14 with TRBJ1-5; TRBD1 matches at 9 bases. CDR1 and CDR2 (germline): SGHDN, FVKESK. J gave up 7 bases and V 4 bases, and 14 bases lay outside the gene matches. The CDR3 consists of 17 residues. The variable domain in full, completed from reference TRBV14 and TRBJ1-5, reads EAGVTQFPSHSVIEKGQTVTLRCDPISGHDNLYWYRRVMGKEIKFLLHFVKESKQDESGMPNNRFLAERTGGTYSTLKVQPAELEDSGVYFCASSLPLLQGAWQPQHFGDGTRLSIL.

This chain uses TRBV18 with TRBJ2-3, with TRBD1 matching 10 bases. This CDR3 spans 17 amino acids. Germline V gene data show CDR1 as KGHSH and CDR2 as LQKENI. The junction had 7 bases not matched to a gene; V was cut back by 3 bases and J by 1 base. CDR3 sequence reads: CASSPGTGVGGTDTQYF. As DNA, the CDR3 is TGTGCCAGCTCACCCGGGACAGGGGTTGGTGGCACAGATACGCAGTATTTT.